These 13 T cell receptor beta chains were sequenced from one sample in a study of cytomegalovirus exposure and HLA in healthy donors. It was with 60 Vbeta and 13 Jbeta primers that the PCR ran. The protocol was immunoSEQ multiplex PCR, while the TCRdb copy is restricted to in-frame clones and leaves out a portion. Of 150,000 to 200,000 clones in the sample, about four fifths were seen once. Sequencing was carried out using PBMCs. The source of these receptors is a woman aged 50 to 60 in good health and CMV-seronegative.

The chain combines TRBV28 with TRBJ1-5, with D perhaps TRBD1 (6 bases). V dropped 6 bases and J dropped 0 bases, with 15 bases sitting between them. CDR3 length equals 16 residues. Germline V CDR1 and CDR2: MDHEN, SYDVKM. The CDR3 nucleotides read TGTGCCAGCAGACAACGACAGGCGTATAGCAATCAGCCCCAGCATTTT. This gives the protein CASRQRQAYSNQPQHF.

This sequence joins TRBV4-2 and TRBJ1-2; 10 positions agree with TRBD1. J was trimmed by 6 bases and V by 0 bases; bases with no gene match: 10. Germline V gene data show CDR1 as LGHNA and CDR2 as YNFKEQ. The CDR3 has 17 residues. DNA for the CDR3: TGTGCCAGCAGCCAAGATGGGACAGGGGCCGCGTCGGATGGCTACACCTTC. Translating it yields CASSQDGTGAASDGYTF.

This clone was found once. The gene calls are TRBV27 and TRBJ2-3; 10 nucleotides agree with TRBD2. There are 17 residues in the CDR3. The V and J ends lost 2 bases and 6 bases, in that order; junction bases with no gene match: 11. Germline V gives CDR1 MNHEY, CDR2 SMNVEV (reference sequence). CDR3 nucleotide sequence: TGTGCCAGCAGTTTACGCCTCCTAGCGGGAGCCACGGATACGCAGTATTTT. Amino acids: CASSLRLLAGATDTQYF.

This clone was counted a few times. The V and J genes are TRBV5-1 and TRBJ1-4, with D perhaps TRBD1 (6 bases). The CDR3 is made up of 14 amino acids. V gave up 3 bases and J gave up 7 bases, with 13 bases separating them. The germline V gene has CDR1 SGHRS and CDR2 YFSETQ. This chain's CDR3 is CASSSQGSGEKLFF. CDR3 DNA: TGCGCCAGCAGCTCACAGGGTTCGGGTGAAAAACTGTTTTTT. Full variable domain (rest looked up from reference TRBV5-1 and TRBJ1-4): KAGVTQTPRYLIKTRGQQVTLSCSPISGHRSVSWYQQTPGQGLQFLFEYFSETQRNKGNFPGRFSGRQFSNSRSEMNVSTLELGDSALYLCASSSQGSGEKLFFGSGTQLSVL.

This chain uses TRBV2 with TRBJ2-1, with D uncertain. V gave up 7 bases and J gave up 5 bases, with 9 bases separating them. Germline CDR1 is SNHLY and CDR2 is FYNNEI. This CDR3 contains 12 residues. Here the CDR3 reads CASIPGNNEQFF. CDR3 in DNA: TGTGCCAGCATTCCAGGTAACAATGAGCAGTTCTTC.

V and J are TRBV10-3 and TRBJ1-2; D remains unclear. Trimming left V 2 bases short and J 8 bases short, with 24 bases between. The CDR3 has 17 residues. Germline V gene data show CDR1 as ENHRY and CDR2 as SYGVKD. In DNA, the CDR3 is TGTGCCATCAGTGAGCCCGCCCCCAGAGACGAGGGAGAAGGCTACACCTTC. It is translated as CAISEPAPRDEGEGYTF.

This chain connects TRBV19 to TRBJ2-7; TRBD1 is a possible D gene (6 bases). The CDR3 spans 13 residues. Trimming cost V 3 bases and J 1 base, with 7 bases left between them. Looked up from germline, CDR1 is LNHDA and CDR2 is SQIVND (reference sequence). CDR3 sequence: CASSMGASYEQYF. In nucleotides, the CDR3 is TGTGCCAGTAGTATGGGGGCTTCCTACGAGCAGTACTTC.

The CDR3 nucleotides read TGTGCCAGCAGTTTCCAAGGCCCCGTCGCGGGGGGGAACACCGGGGAGCTGTTTTTT. Translated: CASSFQGPVAGGNTGELFF. This sequence joins TRBV28 and TRBJ2-2; 8 bases are a match to TRBD2. CDR1 is MDHEN and CDR2 is SYDVKM in the germline V gene. After removal of 3 bases from V and 1 base from J, the junction contained 13 bases not matched to a gene. The CDR3 has 19 amino acids.

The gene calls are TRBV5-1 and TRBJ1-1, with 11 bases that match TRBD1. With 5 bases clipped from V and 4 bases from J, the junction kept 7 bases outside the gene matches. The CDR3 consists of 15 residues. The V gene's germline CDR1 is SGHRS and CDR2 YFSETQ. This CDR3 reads CASRLGTGGGTEAFF. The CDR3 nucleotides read TGCGCCAGCAGACTCGGGACAGGGGGTGGCACTGAAGCTTTCTTT. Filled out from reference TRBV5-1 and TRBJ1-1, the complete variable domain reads KAGVTQTPRYLIKTRGQQVTLSCSPISGHRSVSWYQQTPGQGLQFLFEYFSETQRNKGNFPGRFSGRQFSNSRSEMNVSTLELGDSALYLCASRLGTGGGTEAFFGQGTRLTVV.

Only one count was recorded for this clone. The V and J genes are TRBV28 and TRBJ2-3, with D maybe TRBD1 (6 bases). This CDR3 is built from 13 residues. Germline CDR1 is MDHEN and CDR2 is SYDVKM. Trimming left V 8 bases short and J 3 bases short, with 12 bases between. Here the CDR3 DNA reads TGTGCCAGCGTGTCCGGGACAACAGATACGCAGTATTTT. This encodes CASVSGTTDTQYF.

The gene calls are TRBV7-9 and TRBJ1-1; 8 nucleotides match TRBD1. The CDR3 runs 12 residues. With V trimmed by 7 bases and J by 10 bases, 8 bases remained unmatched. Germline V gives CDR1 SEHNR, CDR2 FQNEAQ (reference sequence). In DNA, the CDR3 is TGTGCCAGCACCCAGGGGGCTATTACAGCTTTCTTT. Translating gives CASTQGAITAFF.

Written as DNA, the CDR3 is TGCGCCAGCAGCTTGGACGGGACAGCCTTCTACGAGCAGTACTTC. Translated: CASSLDGTAFYEQYF. The V and J genes are TRBV5-1 and TRBJ2-7, with TRBD1 matching 7 bases. CDR1 and CDR2 (germline): SGHRS, YFSETQ. There are 15 residues in the CDR3. The V and J ends lost 0 bases and 3 bases, in that order; junction bases with no gene match: 6. The full variable domain, completed using reference TRBV5-1 and TRBJ2-7, is KAGVTQTPRYLIKTRGQQVTLSCSPISGHRSVSWYQQTPGQGLQFLFEYFSETQRNKGNFPGRFSGRQFSNSRSEMNVSTLELGDSALYLCASSLDGTAFYEQYFGPGTRLTVT.

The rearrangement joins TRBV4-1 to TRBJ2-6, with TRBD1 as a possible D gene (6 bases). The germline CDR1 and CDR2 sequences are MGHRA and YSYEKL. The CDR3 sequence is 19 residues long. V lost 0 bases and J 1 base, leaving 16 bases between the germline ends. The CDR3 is CASSQEVHRAVSGANVLTF. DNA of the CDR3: TGCGCCAGCAGCCAAGAGGTCCACAGGGCGGTGTCTGGGGCCAACGTCCTGACTTTC.